This T cell receptor beta chain originates from a study of identical twins. V was trimmed by 8 bases and J by 0 bases, leaving 16 bases between them. The length of the CDR3 is 15 residues. Germline loops: CDR1 SGHAT, CDR2 FQNNGV. All donors were healthy, and all were Caucasian. Notes on the study in general: In monozygotic twins, models underestimated the sharing of out-of-frame TCR alpha. Alpha sequences that were out-of-frame and twin-shared showed an excess of low generation probability.

Ten or more counts support this clonotype. Its antigen is unknown. Template switching, a step in the protocol, added a universal primer site, and cDNA carried unique molecular identifiers. One entry per CDR3 protein, called by TCRdb with MiXCR from the 5' RACE reads. This sample has fewer than 450,000 distinct CDR3 sequences, with 9% found just once. J is TRBJ1-1 and V is TRBV11-2; D is possibly TRBD1 (6 bases). Sample: naive T cells sorted from blood. The TCR originated in a woman aged 45 to 65 in good health. This CDR3 reads CASVRTAPMNTEAFF. The CDR3 DNA follows: TGTGCCAGCGTCCGGACAGCTCCTATGAACACTGAAGCTTTCTTT. The full variable domain, rest sourced from reference TRBV11-2 and TRBJ1-1, is EAGVAQSPRYKIIEKRQSVAFWCNPISGHATLYWYQQILGQGPKLLIQFQNNGVVDDSQLPKDRFSAERLKGVDSTLKIQPAKLEDSAVYLCASVRTAPMNTEAFFGQGTRLTVV.